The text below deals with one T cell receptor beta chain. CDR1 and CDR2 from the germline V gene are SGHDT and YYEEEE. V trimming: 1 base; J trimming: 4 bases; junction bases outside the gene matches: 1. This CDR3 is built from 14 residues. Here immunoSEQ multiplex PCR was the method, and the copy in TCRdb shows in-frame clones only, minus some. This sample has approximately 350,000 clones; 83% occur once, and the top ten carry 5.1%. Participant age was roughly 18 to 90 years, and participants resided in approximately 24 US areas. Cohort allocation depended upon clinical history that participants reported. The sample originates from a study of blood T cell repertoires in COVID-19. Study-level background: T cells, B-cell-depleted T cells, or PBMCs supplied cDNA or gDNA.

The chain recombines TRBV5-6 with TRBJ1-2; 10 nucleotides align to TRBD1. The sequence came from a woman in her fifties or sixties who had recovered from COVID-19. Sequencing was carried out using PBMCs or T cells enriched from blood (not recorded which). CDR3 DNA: TGTGCCAGCAGCTTGAGACAGGGGGCCTATGGCTACACCTTC. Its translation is CASSLRQGAYGYTF.